Shown below are 20 T cell receptor beta chains from a single sample sequenced in a study of a mutant IDH1 vaccine in newly diagnosed glioma. Clones were read by immunoSEQ multiplex PCR, and TCRdb kept only the in-frame ones, dropping some. The profile shows fewer than 55,000 clones, about 65% of them singletons. Time point reported: week 47, end of study. Each dose delivered 300 ug of mutant IDH1 20-mer peptide subcutaneously with imiquimod. These receptors have no identified antigens. Material: peripheral blood mononuclear cells (PBMCs), obtained from a glioma patient whose treatment included an IDH1 peptide vaccine. The origin of the receptors is a man aged 40-55 years with glioma. Some clones in this sample may be carry-over from other donors' samples.

The V call is TRBV28, the J call TRBJ1-5, with a tentative D call TRBD1 (5 bases). Germline CDR1 MDHEN, CDR2 SYDVKM. Deletions cut 6 bases from V and 0 bases from J, with 12 bases between. This CDR3 comprises 15 residues. Here the CDR3 reads CASSRGDLSNQPQHF. Written as DNA, the CDR3 is TGTGCCAGCAGCCGGGGGGACCTTAGCAATCAGCCCCAGCATTTT.

CDR3 nucleotide sequence: TGTGCCAGCAGGTCAGACAGGGAGGCCTATAATTCACCCCTCCACTTT. Residues: CASRSDREAYNSPLHF. The chain recombines TRBV27 with TRBJ1-6; TRBD1 aligns across 7 bases. Per germline, CDR1 MNHEY and CDR2 SMNVEV (reference sequence). With 6 bases clipped from V and 2 bases from J, the junction kept 7 bases outside the gene matches. CDR3 length equals 16 residues.

This clone was counted only a few times. V is TRBV19 and J is TRBJ1-6; 8 bases are a match to TRBD1. CDR1 LNHDA and CDR2 SQIVND come from the germline V gene (reference sequence). The V gene end was trimmed by 5 bases and the J gene end by 9 bases; junction bases not matched to a gene: 6. The CDR3 contains 14 residues. The CDR3 DNA reads TGTGCCAGTAGTGGACAGGGCAGCGGTTCACCCCTCCACTTT. Protein: CASSGQGSGSPLHF. The full variable domain, its missing parts supplied by reference TRBV19 and TRBJ1-6, is DGGITQSPKYLFRKEGQNVTLSCEQNLNHDAMYWYRQDPGQGLRLIYYSQIVNDFQKGDIAEGYSVSREKKESFPLTVTSAQKNPTAFYLCASSGQGSGSPLHFGNGTRLTVT.

The gene calls are TRBV19 and TRBJ1-5; maybe TRBD1 (5 bases). CDR1 is LNHDA and CDR2 is SQIVND in the germline V gene (reference sequence). Trimming left V 5 bases short and J 4 bases short, with 18 bases between. This CDR3 region has 16 residues. The chain's CDR3 is CASSFYRYSSNQPQHF. The CDR3, as DNA: TGTGCCAGTAGTTTTTACAGGTACTCTTCGAATCAGCCCCAGCATTTT.

The chain carries TRBV4-1 and TRBJ2-5; 10 bases match TRBD1. Germline loops: CDR1 MGHRA, CDR2 YSYEKL. The CDR3 has 15 amino acids. V shed 5 bases and J 11 bases; nucleotides not matched to a gene: 14. The CDR3 reads CASSGTGTGDYGQYF. In nucleotides, the CDR3 is TGCGCCAGCAGCGGGACCGGGACAGGGGACTACGGGCAGTACTTC.

This sequence joins TRBV13 and TRBJ2-1; D assignment may be TRBD1 or TRBD2 (6 bases each). Germline CDR1 PRHDT, CDR2 FYEKMQ (reference sequence). This CDR3 has 14 amino acids. The germline V and J ends were trimmed by 3 bases and 5 bases, with 11 bases remaining between them. The CDR3 loop is CASSLPGANNEQFF. The CDR3 DNA reads as TGTGCCAGCAGCTTGCCGGGGGCTAACAATGAGCAGTTCTTC.

V is TRBV2 and J is TRBJ1-1; no reliable D call. This CDR3 region has 14 residues. CDR1 is SNHLY, CDR2 FYNNEI, per germline. V lost 4 bases and J lost 4, with 13 bases in between. This chain's CDR3 is CASSVGGPGTEAFF. Written as DNA, the CDR3 is TGTGCCAGCAGTGTAGGCGGCCCGGGCACTGAAGCTTTCTTT.

Worth noting for this clone: The same CDR3 can be traced to other DNA sequences in this sample. The CDR3 loop is CASSRGQGNYNEQFF. The CDR3 bases are TGTGCCAGCAGTCGCGGACAGGGAAACTACAATGAGCAGTTCTTC. The chain recombines TRBV6-5 with TRBJ2-1; the match to TRBD1 covers 8 bases. V was clipped by 5 bases and J by 3 bases; unmatched bases: 6. Per the germline V gene, CDR1 is MNHEY and CDR2 is SVGAGI. This CDR3 is 15 amino acids long.

In this sample, this clone turned up a few times. The chain joins TRBV10-3 to TRBJ2-1; D is ambiguous. The CDR3 is 11 residues long. V was shortened by 4 bases and J by 7 bases, with 5 bases between the two germline ends. The V gene's germline CDR1 is ENHRY and CDR2 SYGVKD. The CDR3 bases are TGTGCCATCAGTGTGGGGAATGAGCAGTTCTTC. Residues: CAISVGNEQFF.

The chain has TRBV10-2 and TRBJ2-4; 7 bases agree with TRBD1. CDR1 and CDR2 (germline): WSHSY, SAAADI. CDR3 size: 13 residues. The V and J ends lost 0 bases and 9 bases, in that order; junction bases with no gene match: 2. CDR3 in DNA: TGCGCCAGCAGTGAGTCGGGACAGCCCATTCAGTACTTC. Amino acids: CASSESGQPIQYF.

This chain connects TRBV2 to TRBJ2-5; D gene ambiguous. The CDR3 loop spans 13 amino acids. Trimming took 4 bases from V and 5 from J, leaving 11 bases between them. Looked up from germline, CDR1 is SNHLY and CDR2 is FYNNEI. CDR3 nucleotides: TGTGCCAGCAGTGTACACCGAAAGGAGACCCAGTACTTC. Amino acid sequence: CASSVHRKETQYF. The full variable domain, rest sourced from reference TRBV2 and TRBJ2-5, is EPEVTQTPSHQVTQMGQEVILRCVPISNHLYFYWYRQILGQKVEFLVSFYNNEISEKSEIFDDQFSVERPDGSNFTLKIRSTKLEDSAMYFCASSVHRKETQYFGPGTRLLVL.

About this clone itself: This CDR3 is also generated by other DNA sequences in the sample. This chain joins TRBV6-4 and TRBJ1-1; no definite D call. The CDR3 is made up of 14 amino acids. CDR1 MRHNA and CDR2 SNTAGT come from the germline V gene. V lost 0 bases, J lost 5 bases, and 10 bases lay in between. The CDR3 DNA sequence: TGTGCCAGCAGTGACTCTAGTCGGGGTACTGAAGCTTTCTTT. Protein: CASSDSSRGTEAFF.

This clone was detected a few times. The V call is TRBV5-1, the J call TRBJ2-3; no firm D call. V was pared by 1 base and J by 3 bases, with 15 bases between. The germline CDR1 and CDR2 sequences are SGHRS and YFSETQ. This CDR3 comprises 16 residues. This CDR3 reads CASSLRQPMGTDTQYF. The CDR3 bases are TGCGCCAGCAGCTTGCGGCAACCCATGGGTACAGATACGCAGTATTTT.

This clone was seen only once. CDR3 in amino acids: CASSYAGLTYEQYF. CDR3 DNA sequence: TGTGCCAGCAGTTACGCGGGGTTAACTTACGAGCAGTACTTC. The chain uses TRBV6-5 and TRBJ2-7; weak D call: TRBD2 (6 bases). The germline gives CDR1 MNHEY, CDR2 SVGAGI. The CDR3 has 14 amino acids. Trimming left V 2 bases short and J 4 bases short, with 12 bases between.

The V call is TRBV4-1, the J call TRBJ1-4; TRBD1 agrees at 9 bases. Trimming at V came to 1 base and at J to 8 bases, leaving 8 bases not matched to a gene. The CDR3 consists of 16 residues. Germline CDR1 reads MGHRA; CDR2 reads YSYEKL. CDR3 DNA: TGCGCCAGCAGCCAAGGCAGGGGACAGGGTGGGGAAAAACTGTTTTTT. Translated: CASSQGRGQGGEKLFF.

J is TRBJ2-7 and V is TRBV9; either TRBD1 or TRBD2 may supply D (6 bases each). The CDR3 consists of 16 residues. The V gene lost 0 bases and the J gene lost 1 base, with 14 bases spanning the gap. The germline CDR1 and CDR2 sequences are SGDLS and YYNGEE. The CDR3 sequence is CASSVGGADWSYEQYF. CDR3 DNA sequence: TGTGCCAGCAGCGTAGGGGGGGCAGACTGGTCCTACGAGCAGTACTTC.

The chain couples TRBV7-2 to TRBJ2-7; either TRBD1 or TRBD2 may supply D (6 bases each). The CDR3 has 15 amino acids. The V gene lost 2 bases and the J gene lost 0 bases, with 11 bases spanning the gap. From germline, CDR1 is SGHTA and CDR2 FQGNSA. The CDR3 DNA follows: TGTGCCAGCAGCTTAACGGGGGCCAGCTCCTACGAGCAGTACTTC. Protein: CASSLTGASSYEQYF.

The chain uses TRBV7-2 and TRBJ1-2; the match to TRBD1 covers 10 bases. CDR1 is SGHTA and CDR2 is FQGNSA in the germline V gene. This CDR3 has 16 amino acids. With 1 base clipped from V and 4 bases from J, the junction kept 6 bases outside the gene matches. CDR3 DNA sequence: TGTGCCAGCAGCTTAGGTCGGGACAGGGGATTCTATGGCTACACCTTC. This encodes CASSLGRDRGFYGYTF.

The chain uses TRBV4-2 and TRBJ2-5, with TRBD2 identical over 13 bases. The V and J ends lost 3 bases and 3 bases, in that order; junction bases with no gene match: 4. This CDR3 contains 16 residues. Germline values: CDR1 LGHNA, CDR2 YNFKEQ. CDR3 nucleotides: TGTGCCAGCAGCCACTCGGGACTAGCGGGGAAAGAGACCCAGTACTTC. Amino acids: CASSHSGLAGKETQYF.

This clone was found a few times. The rearrangement links TRBV7-9 to TRBJ1-2, with 7 bases identical to TRBD1. Germline lookup yields CDR1 SEHNR and CDR2 FQNEAQ (reference sequence). The CDR3 extends over 15 amino acids. V was pared by 8 bases and J by 4 bases, with 13 bases of the junction left unmatched. The CDR3 protein is CASGSNTGEGYGYTF. CDR3 in DNA: TGTGCCAGCGGATCCAACACAGGGGAGGGCTATGGCTACACCTTC.